This T cell receptor beta chain came from a study of blood T cells in healthy people across ages. Healthy Russian Caucasian donors spanned ages 6 to 90 years. Extracted total RNA amounted to at least 5.5 micrograms for each sample. Germline-derived CDR1 and CDR2 are SQVTM and ANQGSEA. CDR3 length: 14 residues. V shed 5 bases, J shed 6 bases, and the junction held 8 bases outside the gene matches. Alongside a J-beta primer mix, a sample-barcoded 5' primer served in a second PCR lasting roughly 7 to 11 cycles. Each cDNA molecule carried a tag from a template-switch adaptor that contained 12 random nucleotides. TCRdb reprocessed the 5' RACE reads with MiXCR, giving one entry per CDR3 protein. The top ten hold about 13% of the sample, which has 650,000 or so distinct CDR3 sequences, about 50% seen once.

The rearrangement joins TRBV29-1 to TRBJ2-1; 9 bases are a match to TRBD1. The TCR comes from a woman at least 80 years old in good health. The source material was blood. The CDR3 here is CSVRPGTGSNEQFF. The CDR3 coding sequence is TGCAGCGTTCGTCCCGGGACAGGGTCCAATGAGCAGTTCTTC.